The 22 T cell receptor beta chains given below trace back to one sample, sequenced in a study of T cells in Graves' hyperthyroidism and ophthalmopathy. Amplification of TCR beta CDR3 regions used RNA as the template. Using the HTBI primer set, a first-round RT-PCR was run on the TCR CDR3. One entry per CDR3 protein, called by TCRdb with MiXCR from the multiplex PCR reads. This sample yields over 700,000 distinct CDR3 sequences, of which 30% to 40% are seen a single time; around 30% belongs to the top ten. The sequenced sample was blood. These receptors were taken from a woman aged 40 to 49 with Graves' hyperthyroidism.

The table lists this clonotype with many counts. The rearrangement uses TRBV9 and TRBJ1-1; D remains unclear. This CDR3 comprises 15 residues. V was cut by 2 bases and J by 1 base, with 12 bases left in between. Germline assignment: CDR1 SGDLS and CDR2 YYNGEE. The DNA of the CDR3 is TGTGCCAGCAGCGTTGGGGAGGGTACGAACACTGAAGCTTTCTTT. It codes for CASSVGEGTNTEAFF.

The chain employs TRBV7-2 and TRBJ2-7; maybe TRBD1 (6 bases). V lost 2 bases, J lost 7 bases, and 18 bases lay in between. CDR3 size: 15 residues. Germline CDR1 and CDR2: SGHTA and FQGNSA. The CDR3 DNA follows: TGTGCCAGCAGCTTATCCCGGACAGCCAACAATGAGCAGTACTTC. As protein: CASSLSRTANNEQYF.

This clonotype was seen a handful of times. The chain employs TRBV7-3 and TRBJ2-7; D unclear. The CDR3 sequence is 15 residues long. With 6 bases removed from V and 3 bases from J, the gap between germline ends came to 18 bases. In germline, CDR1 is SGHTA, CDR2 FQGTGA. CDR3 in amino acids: CASSYSKGQLYEQYF. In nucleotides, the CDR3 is TGTGCCAGCAGTTACTCGAAGGGTCAGCTCTACGAGCAGTACTTC. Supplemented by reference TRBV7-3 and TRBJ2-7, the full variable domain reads GAGVSQTPSNKVTEKGKYVELRCDPISGHTALYWYRQSLGQGPEFLIYFQGTGAADDSGLPNDRFFAVRPEGSVSTLKIQRTERGDSAVYLCASSYSKGQLYEQYFGPGTRLTVT.

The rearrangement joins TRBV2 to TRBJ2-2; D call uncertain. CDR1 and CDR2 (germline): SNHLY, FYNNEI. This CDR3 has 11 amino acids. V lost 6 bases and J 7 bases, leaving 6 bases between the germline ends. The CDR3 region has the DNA TGTGCCAGCAGACCCGGCGGGGAGCTGTTTTTT. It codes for CASRPGGELFF.

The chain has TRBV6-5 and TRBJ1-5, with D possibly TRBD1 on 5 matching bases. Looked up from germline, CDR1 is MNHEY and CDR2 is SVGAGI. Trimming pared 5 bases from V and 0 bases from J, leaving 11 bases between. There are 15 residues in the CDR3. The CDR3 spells CASSGLGVSNQPQHF. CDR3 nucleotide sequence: TGTGCCAGCAGTGGACTAGGGGTTAGCAATCAGCCCCAGCATTTT.

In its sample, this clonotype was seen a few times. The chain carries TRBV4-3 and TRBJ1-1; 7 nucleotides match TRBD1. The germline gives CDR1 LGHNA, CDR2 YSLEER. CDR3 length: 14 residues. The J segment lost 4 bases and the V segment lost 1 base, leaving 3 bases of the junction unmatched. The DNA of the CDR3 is TGCGCCAGCAGCCAAGTTGACAGGGTCACTGAAGCTTTCTTT. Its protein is CASSQVDRVTEAFF.

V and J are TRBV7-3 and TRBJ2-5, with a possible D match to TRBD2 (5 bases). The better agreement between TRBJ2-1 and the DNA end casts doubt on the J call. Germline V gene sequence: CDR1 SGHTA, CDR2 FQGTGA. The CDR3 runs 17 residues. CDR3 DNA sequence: TGTGCCAGCAGCTTAGTTAGCTTGCAGGTCGTTGGAGGTGAGCAGTTCTTC. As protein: CASSLVSLQVVGGEQFF.

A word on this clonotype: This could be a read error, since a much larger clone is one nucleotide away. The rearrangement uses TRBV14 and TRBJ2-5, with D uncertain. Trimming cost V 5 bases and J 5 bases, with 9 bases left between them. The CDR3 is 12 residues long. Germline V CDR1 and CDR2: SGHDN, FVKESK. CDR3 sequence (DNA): TGTGCCAGCAGCGTCAATGGTGAGACCCAGTACTTC. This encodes CASSVNGETQYF.

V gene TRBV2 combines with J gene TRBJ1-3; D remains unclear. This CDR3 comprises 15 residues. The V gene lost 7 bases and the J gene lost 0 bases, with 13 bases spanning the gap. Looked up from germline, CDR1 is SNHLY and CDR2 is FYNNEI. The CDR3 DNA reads TGTGCCAGCACCCGGACGGAGGTCTCTGGAAACACCATATATTTT. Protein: CASTRTEVSGNTIYF.

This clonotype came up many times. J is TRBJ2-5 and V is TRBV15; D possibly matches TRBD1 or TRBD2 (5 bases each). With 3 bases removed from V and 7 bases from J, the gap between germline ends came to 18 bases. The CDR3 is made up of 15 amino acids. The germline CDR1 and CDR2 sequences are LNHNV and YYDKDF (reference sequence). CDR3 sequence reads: CATSSRDGSWRTQYF. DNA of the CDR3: TGTGCCACCAGCAGTCGGGACGGATCATGGCGGACCCAGTACTTC.

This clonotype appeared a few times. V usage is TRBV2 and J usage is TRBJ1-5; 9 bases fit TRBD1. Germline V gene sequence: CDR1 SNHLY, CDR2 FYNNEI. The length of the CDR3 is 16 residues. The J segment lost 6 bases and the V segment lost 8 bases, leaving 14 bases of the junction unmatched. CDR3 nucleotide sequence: TGTGCCAGCTCACCACAGAGGGACAGGGTCGGTCAGCCCCAGCATTTT. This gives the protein CASSPQRDRVGQPQHF. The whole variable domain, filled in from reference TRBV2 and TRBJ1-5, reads EPEVTQTPSHQVTQMGQEVILRCVPISNHLYFYWYRQILGQKVEFLVSFYNNEISEKSEIFDDQFSVERPDGSNFTLKIRSTKLEDSAMYFCASSPQRDRVGQPQHFGDGTRLSIL.

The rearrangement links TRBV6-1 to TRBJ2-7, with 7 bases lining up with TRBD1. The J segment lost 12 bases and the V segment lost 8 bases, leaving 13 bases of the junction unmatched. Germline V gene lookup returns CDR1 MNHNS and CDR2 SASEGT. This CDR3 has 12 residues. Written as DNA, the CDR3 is TGTGCCAGCTCACCCTCGGGACAGTTTCGGTACTTC. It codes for CASSPSGQFRYF.

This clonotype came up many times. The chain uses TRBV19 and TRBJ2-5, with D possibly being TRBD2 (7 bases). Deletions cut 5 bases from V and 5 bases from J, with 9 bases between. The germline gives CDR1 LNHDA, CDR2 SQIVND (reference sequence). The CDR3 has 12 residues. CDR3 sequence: CASSGGAETQYF. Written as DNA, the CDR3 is TGTGCCAGTAGTGGGGGGGCCGAGACCCAGTACTTC. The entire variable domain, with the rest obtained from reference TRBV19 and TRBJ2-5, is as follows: DGGITQSPKYLFRKEGQNVTLSCEQNLNHDAMYWYRQDPGQGLRLIYYSQIVNDFQKGDIAEGYSVSREKKESFPLTVTSAQKNPTAFYLCASSGGAETQYFGPGTRLLVL.

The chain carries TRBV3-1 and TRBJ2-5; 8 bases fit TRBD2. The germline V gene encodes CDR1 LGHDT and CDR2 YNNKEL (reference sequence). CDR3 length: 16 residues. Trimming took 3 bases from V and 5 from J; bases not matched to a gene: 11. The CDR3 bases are TGTGCCAGCAGCCACCACGGACTAGCTTCGGGGGAGACCCAGTACTTC. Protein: CASSHHGLASGETQYF.

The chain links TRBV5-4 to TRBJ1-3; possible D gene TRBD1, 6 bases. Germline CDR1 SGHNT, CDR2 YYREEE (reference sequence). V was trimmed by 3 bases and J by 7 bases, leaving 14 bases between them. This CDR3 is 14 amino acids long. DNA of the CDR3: TGTGCCAGCAGCTGGGTTGGGGGCGCGAACACCATATATTTT. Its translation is CASSWVGGANTIYF.

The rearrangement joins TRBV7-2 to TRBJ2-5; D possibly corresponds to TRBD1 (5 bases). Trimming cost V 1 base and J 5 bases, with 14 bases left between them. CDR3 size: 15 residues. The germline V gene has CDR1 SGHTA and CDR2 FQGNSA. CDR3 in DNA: TGTGCCAGCAGCTTAGGACCAGGGTCACGGGAGACCCAGTACTTC. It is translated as CASSLGPGSRETQYF.

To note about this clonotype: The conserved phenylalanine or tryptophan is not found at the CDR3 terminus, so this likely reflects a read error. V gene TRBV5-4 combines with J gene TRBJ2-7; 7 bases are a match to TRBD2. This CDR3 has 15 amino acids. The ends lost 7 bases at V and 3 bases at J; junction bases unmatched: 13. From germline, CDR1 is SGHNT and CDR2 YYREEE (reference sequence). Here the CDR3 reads CASGVLGRGIYEQYL. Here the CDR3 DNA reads TGTGCCAGCGGGGTATTGGGGCGGGGGATCTACGAGCAGTACCTC.

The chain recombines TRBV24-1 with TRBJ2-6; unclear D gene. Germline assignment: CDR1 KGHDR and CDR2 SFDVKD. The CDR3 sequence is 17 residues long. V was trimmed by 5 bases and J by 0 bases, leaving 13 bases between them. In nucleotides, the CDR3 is TGTGCCACCAGTGGAAAGTACGGTAGCTCTGGGGCCAACGTCCTGACTTTC. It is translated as CATSGKYGSSGANVLTF.

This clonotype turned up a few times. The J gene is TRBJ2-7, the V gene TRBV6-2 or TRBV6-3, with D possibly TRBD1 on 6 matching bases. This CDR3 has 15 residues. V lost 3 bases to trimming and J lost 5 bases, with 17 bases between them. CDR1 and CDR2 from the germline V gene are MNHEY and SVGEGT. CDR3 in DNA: TGTGCCAGCAGTTATCACCGGGACACGGGGCACGAGCAGTACTTC. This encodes CASSYHRDTGHEQYF.

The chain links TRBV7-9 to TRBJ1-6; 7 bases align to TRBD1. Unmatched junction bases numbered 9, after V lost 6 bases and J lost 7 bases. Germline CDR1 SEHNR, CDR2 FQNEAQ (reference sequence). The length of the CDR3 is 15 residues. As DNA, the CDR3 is TGTGCCAGCAGTACCAGGGGACAGATGAATTCACCCCTCCACTTT. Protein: CASSTRGQMNSPLHF.

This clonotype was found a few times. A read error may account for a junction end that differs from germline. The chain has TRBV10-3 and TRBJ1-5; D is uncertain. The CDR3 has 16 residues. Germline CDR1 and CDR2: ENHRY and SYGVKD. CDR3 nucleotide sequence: TGTGCCAGCAGTGAACTGCCGGGATCAGACAATCAGCCCCAGCATTTT. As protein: CASSELPGSDNQPQHF.

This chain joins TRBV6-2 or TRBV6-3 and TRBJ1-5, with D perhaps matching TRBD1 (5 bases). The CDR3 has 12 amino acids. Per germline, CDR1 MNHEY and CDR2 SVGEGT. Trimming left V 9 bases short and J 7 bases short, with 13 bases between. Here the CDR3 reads CASHPPGQPQHF. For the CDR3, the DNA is TGTGCCAGTCACCCCCCAGGGCAGCCCCAGCATTTT.